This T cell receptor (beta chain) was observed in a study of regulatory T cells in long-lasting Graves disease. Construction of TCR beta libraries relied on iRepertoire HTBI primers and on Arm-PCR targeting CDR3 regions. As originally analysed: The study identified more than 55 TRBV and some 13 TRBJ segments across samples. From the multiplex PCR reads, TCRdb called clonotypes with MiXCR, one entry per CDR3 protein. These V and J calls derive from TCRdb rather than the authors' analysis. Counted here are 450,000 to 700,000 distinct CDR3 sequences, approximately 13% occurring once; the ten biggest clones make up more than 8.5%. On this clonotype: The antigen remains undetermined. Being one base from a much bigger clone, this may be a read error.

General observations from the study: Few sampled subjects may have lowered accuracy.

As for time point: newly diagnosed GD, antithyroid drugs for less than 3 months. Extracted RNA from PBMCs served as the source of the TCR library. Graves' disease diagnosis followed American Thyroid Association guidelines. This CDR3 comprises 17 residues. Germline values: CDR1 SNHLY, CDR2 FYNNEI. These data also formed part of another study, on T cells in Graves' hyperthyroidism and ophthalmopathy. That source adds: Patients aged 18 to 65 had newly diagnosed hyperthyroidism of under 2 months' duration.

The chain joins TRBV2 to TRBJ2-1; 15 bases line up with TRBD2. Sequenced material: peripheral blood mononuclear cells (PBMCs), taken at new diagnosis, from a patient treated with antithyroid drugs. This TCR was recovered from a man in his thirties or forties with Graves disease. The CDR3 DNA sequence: TGTGTCAGCAGAGGACTAGCGGGAGGGCCAGCTGGGAATGAGCAGTTCTTC. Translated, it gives CVSRGLAGGPAGNEQFF.